The 24 T cell receptor beta chains given below trace back to one sample, sequenced in a study of cytomegalovirus exposure and HLA in healthy donors. Vbeta (60) and Jbeta (13) primers were used in the PCR. Profiled with immunoSEQ multiplex PCR; TCRdb holds only in-frame clones, not every one. The sample yields over 150,000 clones, 70% to 85% seen once. Sequenced: PBMCs. The receptors shown here come from a woman aged 30 to 39 in good health and CMV-seropositive.

The chain joins TRBV7-2 to TRBJ1-5; 8 bases are shared with TRBD1. Germline V gene data show CDR1 as SGHTA and CDR2 as FQGNSA. V gave up 5 bases and J gave up 5 bases; unmatched junction bases: 8. This CDR3 region has 15 residues. CDR3 protein: CASSASWTGYQPQHF. The DNA of the CDR3 is TGTGCCAGCAGCGCCAGTTGGACAGGGTATCAGCCCCAGCATTTT. Combining the CDR3 with reference TRBV7-2 and TRBJ1-5 gives the whole variable domain GAGVSQSPSNKVTEKGKDVELRCDPISGHTALYWYRQSLGQGLEFLIYFQGNSAPDKSGLPSDRFSAERTGGSVSTLTIQRTQQEDSAVYLCASSASWTGYQPQHFGDGTRLSIL.

The rearrangement links TRBV19 to TRBJ1-1, with a possible D match to TRBD1 (5 bases). The CDR3 covers 16 residues. Germline V CDR1 and CDR2: LNHDA, SQIVND (reference sequence). The V end was cut by 1 base, the J end by 4 bases, with 16 bases between. CDR3 nucleotides: TGTGCCAGTAGTATAGTTTGGGGCCCATCGGGCACTGAAGCTTTCTTT. It encodes CASSIVWGPSGTEAFF. Full variable domain (rest looked up from reference TRBV19 and TRBJ1-1): DGGITQSPKYLFRKEGQNVTLSCEQNLNHDAMYWYRQDPGQGLRLIYYSQIVNDFQKGDIAEGYSVSREKKESFPLTVTSAQKNPTAFYLCASSIVWGPSGTEAFFGQGTRLTVV.

In its sample, this clone was seen once. The V gene is TRBV7-3, the J gene TRBJ2-2; 8 nucleotides align to TRBD2. CDR3 length: 15 amino acids. CDR1 is SGHTA and CDR2 is FQGTGA in the germline V gene. V shed 6 bases and J 2 bases; nucleotides not matched to a gene: 5. CDR3 nucleotide sequence: TGTGCCAGCAGACCAGGACTAGCCAACACCGGGGAGCTGTTTTTT. Residues: CASRPGLANTGELFF.

This clone has more than one count but fewer than ten. V and J are TRBV11-2 and TRBJ2-7; maybe TRBD1 (6 bases). CDR1 SGHAT and CDR2 FQNNGV come from the germline V gene. Between the trimmed V and J ends, which lost 5 bases and 6 bases, there was a span of 17 bases. The CDR3 extends over 14 amino acids. The CDR3 is CASSPPGQSPEQYF. CDR3 sequence (DNA): TGTGCCAGCAGCCCCCCGGGACAATCCCCCGAGCAGTACTTC.

The J gene is TRBJ2-1, the V gene TRBV27; 14 bases agree with TRBD2. The germline CDR1 and CDR2 sequences are MNHEY and SMNVEV (reference sequence). Germline trimming cut 3 bases from V and 12 bases from J; bases unmatched to any gene: 10. The CDR3 consists of 16 residues. CDR3 amino acids: CASSLSGTSGREVQFF. The CDR3 nucleotides read TGTGCCAGCAGTTTGTCCGGGACTAGCGGGAGAGAGGTGCAGTTCTTC.

The rearrangement uses TRBV5-1 and TRBJ1-2; no clear D gene. The CDR3 is 13 amino acids. Germline V gene sequence: CDR1 SGHRS, CDR2 YFSETQ. V was clipped by 5 bases and J by 1 base, with 9 bases between them. CDR3 loop: CASSRTDNYGYTF. The CDR3 DNA reads as TGCGCCAGCAGTAGGACTGATAACTATGGCTACACCTTC.

This clone was detected a few times. The V and J genes are TRBV7-8 and TRBJ1-5; weak D call: TRBD1 (5 bases). V lost 5 bases, J lost 7 bases, and 18 bases lay in between. Per the germline V gene, CDR1 is SGHVS and CDR2 is FQNEAQ. There are 15 residues in the CDR3. In nucleotides, the CDR3 is TGTGCCAGCAGCCTCCGGGGGGACGCAGGACAGCCCCAGCATTTT. Protein sequence: CASSLRGDAGQPQHF.

This chain links TRBV10-3 with TRBJ2-1; 7 positions agree with TRBD1. The CDR3 runs to 13 residues. Germline-derived CDR1 and CDR2 are ENHRY and SYGVKD. After removal of 6 bases from V and 9 bases from J, the junction contained 8 bases not matched to a gene. The CDR3 DNA follows: TGTGCCATCAGCAGACAGGGCGAGAGTGAGCAGTTCTTC. Its protein is CAISRQGESEQFF.

The chain combines TRBV5-4 with TRBJ2-2; 9 bases are shared with TRBD2. Trimming took 1 base from V and 7 from J; bases not matched to a gene: 8. Germline CDR1 is SGHNT and CDR2 is YYREEE (reference sequence). The CDR3 extends over 16 amino acids. CDR3 amino acids: CASSLKGGRANGELFF. In DNA, the CDR3 is TGTGCCAGCAGCTTGAAGGGCGGGAGGGCTAACGGGGAGCTGTTTTTT.

In its sample, this clone was seen a few times. The rearrangement joins TRBV10-2 to TRBJ1-4; TRBD1 is a possible D gene (6 bases). This CDR3 has 11 residues. V gave up 4 bases and J gave up 12 bases, with 9 bases separating them. Germline assignment: CDR1 WSHSY and CDR2 SAAADI. Written as DNA, the CDR3 is TGCGCCAGCAGTGGAACAGGGCAACTGTTTTTT. It translates to CASSGTGQLFF.

Details on this clone: The junction departs from germline at one end; a sequencing error may be responsible. J is TRBJ2-3 and V is TRBV5-1; the match to TRBD1 covers 8 bases. Germline V gives CDR1 SGHRS, CDR2 YFSETQ. The CDR3 sequence is 18 residues long. The CDR3 reads CVSSFRTGMSGSTDTQYF. For the CDR3, the DNA is TGCGTCAGCAGCTTCCGGACAGGGATGAGTGGCTCCACAGATACGCAGTATTTT.

The chain has TRBV7-3 and TRBJ2-7; tentatively, D is TRBD2 (6 bases). The CDR3 is 14 residues long. Germline V gene sequence: CDR1 SGHTA, CDR2 FQGTGA. The V and J ends lost 1 base and 6 bases respectively, with 13 bases between them. CDR3 region: CASSLRSASAEQYF. The CDR3 nucleotides read TGTGCCAGCAGCTTAAGATCGGCTAGCGCCGAGCAGTACTTC. Filled out from reference TRBV7-3 and TRBJ2-7, the complete variable domain reads GAGVSQTPSNKVTEKGKYVELRCDPISGHTALYWYRQSLGQGPEFLIYFQGTGAADDSGLPNDRFFAVRPEGSVSTLKIQRTERGDSAVYLCASSLRSASAEQYFGPGTRLTVT.

The chain recombines TRBV9 with TRBJ2-3, with 8 positions matching TRBD2. The CDR3 is 15 amino acids. The germline V gene encodes CDR1 SGDLS and CDR2 YYNGEE. V was pared by 0 bases and J by 0 bases, with 0 bases of the junction left unmatched. CDR3 residues: CASSVVAGSTDTQYF. CDR3 sequence (DNA): TGTGCCAGCAGCGTAGTAGCGGGAAGCACAGATACGCAGTATTTT.

V is TRBV19 and J is TRBJ1-5; 7 nucleotides align to TRBD1. This CDR3 has 13 residues. Trimming cost V 5 bases and J 9 bases; bases outside gene matches: 7. Germline CDR1 is LNHDA and CDR2 is SQIVND (reference sequence). For the CDR3, the DNA is TGTGCCAGTAGTTCCGACAGGGAGAGGCCCCAGCATTTT. Its translation: CASSSDRERPQHF.

This clone was counted a single time. This chain joins TRBV28 and TRBJ2-7; 9 positions agree with TRBD2. The CDR3 covers 15 residues. CDR1 is MDHEN, CDR2 SYDVKM, per germline. The junction had 6 bases not matched to a gene; V was cut back by 5 bases and J by 1 base. This CDR3 reads CASSLRTSGSYEQYF. In nucleotides, the CDR3 is TGTGCCAGCAGTCTGCGCACTAGCGGGTCCTACGAGCAGTACTTC.

The CDR3 DNA follows: TGTGCCAGCAGCTTGGACAGAACGTCGGATACGCAGTATTTT. Translating gives CASSLDRTSDTQYF. The chain uses TRBV5-8 and TRBJ2-3; D call uncertain. Between the trimmed V and J ends, which lost 0 bases and 6 bases, there was a span of 11 bases. This CDR3 is built from 14 residues. The germline V gene encodes CDR1 SGHTS and CDR2 YDEGEE.

This sequence joins TRBV5-6 and TRBJ2-1, with D unresolved. Germline values: CDR1 SGHDT, CDR2 YYEEEE. The V end lost 4 bases, the J end lost 0 bases, and 14 bases lay between the germline ends. CDR3 size: 16 residues. The CDR3 DNA sequence: TGTGCCAGCAGCGTTTGGAGACGACTCTCCTACAATGAGCAGTTCTTC. As protein: CASSVWRRLSYNEQFF.

The chain has TRBV6-5 and TRBJ2-5, with TRBD1 as a possible D gene (5 bases). The germline V and J ends were trimmed by 2 bases and 2 bases, with 9 bases remaining between them. CDR3 length: 14 residues. Germline V lookup: CDR1 MNHEY, CDR2 SVGAGI. This CDR3 is CASSYATGQETQYF. DNA for the CDR3: TGTGCCAGCAGTTACGCTACAGGACAAGAGACCCAGTACTTC.

The J gene is TRBJ2-7, the V gene TRBV5-8, with 7 nucleotides matching TRBD1. After removal of 4 bases from V and 3 bases from J, the junction contained 7 bases not matched to a gene. The CDR3 is 14 residues long. The V gene's germline CDR1 is SGHTS and CDR2 YDEGEE. CDR3 in DNA: TGTGCCAGCAGCCAGCCGGGACAGCTCTACGAGCAGTACTTC. This gives the protein CASSQPGQLYEQYF.

Written as DNA, the CDR3 is TGTGCCAGCAGCTTGGGCAGGGTGAACACTGAAGCTTTCTTT. It specifies CASSLGRVNTEAFF. The rearrangement uses TRBV7-3 and TRBJ1-1; weak D call: TRBD1 (5 bases). With 3 bases removed from V and 0 bases from J, the gap between germline ends came to 8 bases. Germline V CDR1 and CDR2: SGHTA, FQGTGA. This CDR3 contains 14 residues.

The V gene is TRBV16, the J gene TRBJ2-4; D gene ambiguous. This CDR3 is 12 amino acids long. Deletions cut 5 bases from V and 11 bases from J, with 13 bases between. Per germline, CDR1 KGHSY and CDR2 FQNENV. CDR3 region: CASSFLADFQYF. In DNA, the CDR3 is TGTGCCAGCAGCTTTTTGGCAGATTTTCAGTACTTC.

V usage is TRBV11-2 and J usage is TRBJ2-3; 7 positions match TRBD2. V trimming: 8 bases; J trimming: 4 bases; junction bases outside the gene matches: 9. Looked up from germline, CDR1 is SGHAT and CDR2 is FQNNGV. The CDR3 length is 14 residues. Here the CDR3 reads CASEREGSADTQYF. The CDR3 nucleotides are TGTGCCAGCGAGCGGGAAGGATCCGCAGATACGCAGTATTTT.

The rearrangement links TRBV18 to TRBJ2-1; 11 positions match TRBD2. V lost 4 bases and J lost 8; bases outside the gene matches: 7. The CDR3 sequence is 15 residues long. CDR1 and CDR2 from the germline V gene are KGHSH and LQKENI. Here the CDR3 reads CASSRNSGRADEQFF. The CDR3 DNA follows: TGTGCCAGCTCACGAAATAGCGGGAGGGCCGATGAGCAGTTCTTC.

The chain recombines TRBV4-2 with TRBJ2-3, with a tentative D call TRBD2 (6 bases). Between the trimmed V and J ends, which lost 1 base and 6 bases, there was a span of 17 bases. Germline lookup yields CDR1 LGHNA and CDR2 YNFKEQ. The CDR3 has 16 residues. CDR3 loop: CASSQGRGDGSDTQYF. CDR3 DNA: TGTGCCAGCAGCCAAGGGCGGGGAGATGGGTCGGATACGCAGTATTTT.